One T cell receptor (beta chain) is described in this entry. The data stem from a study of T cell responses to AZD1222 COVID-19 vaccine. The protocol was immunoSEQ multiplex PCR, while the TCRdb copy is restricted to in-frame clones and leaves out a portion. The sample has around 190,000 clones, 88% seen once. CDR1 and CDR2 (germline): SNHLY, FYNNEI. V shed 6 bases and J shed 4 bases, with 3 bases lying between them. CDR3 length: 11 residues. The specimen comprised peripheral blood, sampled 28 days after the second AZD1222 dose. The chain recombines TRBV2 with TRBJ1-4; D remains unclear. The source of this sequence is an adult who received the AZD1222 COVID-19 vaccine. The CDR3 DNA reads TGTGCCAGCAGGATTAATGAAAAACTGTTTTTT. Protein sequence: CASRINEKLFF.